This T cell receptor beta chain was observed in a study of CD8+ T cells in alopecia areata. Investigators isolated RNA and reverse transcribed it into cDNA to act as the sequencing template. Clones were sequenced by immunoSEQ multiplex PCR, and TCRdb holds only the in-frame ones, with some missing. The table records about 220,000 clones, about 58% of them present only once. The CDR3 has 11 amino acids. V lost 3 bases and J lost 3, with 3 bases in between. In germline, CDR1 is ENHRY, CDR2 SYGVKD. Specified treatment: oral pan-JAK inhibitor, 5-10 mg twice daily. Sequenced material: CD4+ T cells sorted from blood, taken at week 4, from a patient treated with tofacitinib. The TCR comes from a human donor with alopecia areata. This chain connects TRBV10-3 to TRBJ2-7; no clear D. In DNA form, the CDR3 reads TGTGCCATCAGTGACAACTACGAGCAGTACTTC. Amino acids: CAISDNYEQYF.